This TCR beta chain was observed in a study of tumor-infiltrating lymphocytes in localized non-small cell lung cancer. Study in general: Patients included smokers and never-smokers with various histologies, some sampled after neoadjuvant chemotherapy. Resected tumor was paired with non-adjacent uninvolved lung from the same patient. The study's findings and limits: Different pieces of the same tissue were used for each assay. Immunotypes IM1 and IM2 had similar TCR-derived T-cell fractions.

Profiled with immunoSEQ multiplex PCR; TCRdb holds only in-frame clones, not every one. The sample contains 6,400 or so clones, roughly 77% of which appear only once. This clone counts as medium-sized. Antigen unknown. This TCR was recovered from a human donor with non-small cell lung cancer. Specimen: uninvolved lung tissue not adjacent to the tumor.

CDR3 amino acids: CASSDSLTVNTEAFF. The CDR3 DNA reads TGTGCCAGCAGTGACTCCTTGACGGTAAACACTGAAGCTTTCTTT. The chain carries TRBV2 and TRBJ1-1; D ambiguous. Germline V CDR1 and CDR2: SNHLY, FYNNEI. The CDR3 has 15 amino acids. The ends were cut back, 3 bases at V and 2 bases at J, with 13 bases in the middle.